A selection of T cell receptor beta chains follows, all from one sample in a study of human T cells and chemical hapten exposure. A single record per CDR3 protein comes from TCRdb applying MiXCR to the RACE reads. The sample contains 65,000 to 85,000 distinct CDR3 sequences, about a tenth of which appear only once. Sequences were derived from whole blood, sampled in connection with sensitization to the hapten diphenylcyclopropenone (DPC). The receptors derive from a woman between 45 and 60 years old with alopecia areata. Some clones in this sample may be carry-over from other donors' samples. CDR3s include the opening cysteine and the closing phenylalanine or tryptophan. Each record gives: J gene, V gene, clone size, D gene, CDR3 DNA, CDR3 protein. A D gene is named only where the DNA matches it firmly. Clone size is shown for a subset of rows, as once, few, many or a class of expanded clone.

j_gene: TRBJ1-2
v_gene: TRBV10-3
abundance: many
d_gene: TRBD1
CDR3nt: TGTGCCATCAGTCTCTCGACGGGACAGGGGTTTGGCTACACCTTC
CDR3aa: CAISLSTGQGFGYTF

j_gene: TRBJ2-5
v_gene: TRBV30
abundance: few
d_gene: -
CDR3nt: TGTGCCTGGAGCGTGACAGTACAAGAGACCCAGTACTTC
CDR3aa: CAWSVTVQETQYF

j_gene: TRBJ1-6
v_gene: TRBV14
abundance: -
d_gene: -
CDR3nt: TGTGCCAGCAGCCAAAGGGGAGTGGTTTCACCCCTCCACTTT
CDR3aa: CASSQRGVVSPLHF

j_gene: TRBJ2-7
v_gene: TRBV28
abundance: many
d_gene: TRBD1
CDR3nt: TGTGCCTGCATCCCGGGACAGGGGGCCTACGAGCAGTACTTC
CDR3aa: CACIPGQGAYEQYF

j_gene: TRBJ1-5
v_gene: TRBV7-9
abundance: many
d_gene: -
CDR3nt: TGTGCCAGCAGCTTCGACAGTTCCAATCAGCCCCAGCATTTT
CDR3aa: CASSFDSSNQPQHF

j_gene: TRBJ2-4
v_gene: TRBV18
abundance: few
d_gene: -
CDR3nt: TGTGCCAGCTCACCACCGGGGGCGTTAGCCAAAAACATTCAGTACTTC
CDR3aa: CASSPPGALAKNIQYF

j_gene: TRBJ1-4
v_gene: TRBV29-1
abundance: many
d_gene: -
CDR3nt: TGCAGCGTCGAGCAGGAAAAACTGTTTTTT
CDR3aa: CSVEQEKLFF

j_gene: TRBJ1-2
v_gene: TRBV18
abundance: -
d_gene: -
CDR3nt: TGTGCCAGCTCACTGGTGGCAGGGGATGCTGGGGATGGCTACACCTTC
CDR3aa: CASSLVAGDAGDGYTF

j_gene: TRBJ2-5
v_gene: TRBV5-1
abundance: -
d_gene: TRBD1
CDR3nt: TGCGCCAGCAGCTTGGCCTTAGGACAGGGCGGCGAGACCCAGTACTTC
CDR3aa: CASSLALGQGGETQYF

j_gene: TRBJ1-5
v_gene: TRBV7-2
abundance: -
d_gene: -
CDR3nt: TGTGCCAGCAGCTTAGGGACAATAGGCCCCCAGCATTTT
CDR3aa: CASSLGTIGPQHF